One and the same sample provided the 2 T cell receptor beta chains below, sequenced in a study of blood T cell repertoires in COVID-19. The method was immunoSEQ multiplex PCR; TCRdb's version includes in-frame clones alone and lacks a portion of them. The repertoire holds some 510,000 clones, with around nine tenths as singletons. Sequencing was carried out using PBMCs or T cells enriched from blood (not recorded which). Receptors were obtained from a woman in her 40s who had recovered from COVID-19.

Only a few counts were recorded for this clone. The chain joins TRBV28 to TRBJ2-1; possibly TRBD1 for D (5 bases). The CDR3 is 13 amino acids. Per the germline V gene, CDR1 is MDHEN and CDR2 is SYDVKM. V was pared by 7 bases and J by 7 bases, with 14 bases between. In nucleotides, the CDR3 is TGTGCCAGCAAATCAGGCGCAGGGAATGAGCAGTTCTTC. The encoded protein is CASKSGAGNEQFF.

The chain employs TRBV5-4 and TRBJ2-1; 16 positions agree with TRBD2. The CDR3 extends over 19 amino acids. Trimming took 0 bases from V and 1 from J; bases not matched to a gene: 4. CDR1 and CDR2 from the germline V gene are SGHNT and YYREEE (reference sequence). The CDR3 here is CASSLAGTSGRASYNEQFF. The CDR3 DNA reads as TGTGCCAGCAGCTTGGCGGGGACTAGCGGGAGGGCATCCTACAATGAGCAGTTCTTC.